This T cell receptor beta chain appears in the sequencing data of a study of PD-L1 blockade in urothelial cancer. Turning to the study itself: Patients commenced intravenous atezolizumab, 1,200 mg every 3 weeks, around 2014. The researchers analyzed blood 3 weeks (second dose) and 6 weeks after treatment start.

This clone was counted a few times. A spike-in of synthetic TCR analog templates was added to each PCR. TCRdb keeps only in-frame clones here, not all; method: immunoSEQ multiplex PCR. Seen here are tens of thousands of clones, about nine tenths observed once, and the top ten hold 10% to 12%. Looked up from germline, CDR1 is SGHNT and CDR2 is YENEEA. CDR3 size: 18 residues. After removal of 0 bases from V and 5 bases from J, the junction contained 12 bases not matched to a gene. Regarding time point: peripheral blood 6 weeks after treatment start. This clonotype was obtained from a man in his 60s with urothelial cancer. The chain is built from TRBV11-3 and TRBJ2-1, with TRBD2 matching 8 bases. Source: PBMCs, taken around atezolizumab (anti-PD-L1) treatment. CDR3 bases: TGTGCCAGCAGCTTAGATGGGCCATTGGCGGGGGGTAACAATGAGCAGTTCTTC. Translated, it gives CASSLDGPLAGGNNEQFF.